The TCR beta chain described here comes from a study of blood T cell repertoires in COVID-19. The protocol was immunoSEQ multiplex PCR, while the TCRdb copy is restricted to in-frame clones and leaves out a portion. The sample has 250,000 to 300,000 clones, around nine tenths seen once. Sequenced material: peripheral blood. The clonotype originates from a middle-aged woman who had recovered from COVID-19.

CDR3 DNA sequence: TGCAGCGCCTGGGGGGGGTCTGGCTACACCTTC. It yields the protein CSAWGGSGYTF. The rearrangement joins TRBV29-1 to TRBJ1-2; D possibly corresponds to TRBD1 (5 bases). Per the germline V gene, CDR1 is SQVTM and CDR2 is ANQGSEA. V dropped 7 bases and J dropped 7 bases, with 13 bases sitting between them. CDR3 length equals 11 residues.